Presented here are 29 T cell receptor beta chains from one specimen sequenced in a study of cytomegalovirus exposure and HLA in healthy donors. PCR primers comprised 60 Vbeta and 13 Jbeta primers. Libraries were prepared by immunoSEQ multiplex PCR; TCRdb keeps only in-frame clonotypes and omits some of them. The sample lists fewer than 150,000 clones, approximately 83% occurring once. Input material: PBMCs. All receptors come from a man in his forties in good health and CMV-seropositive.

The chain is built from TRBV11-1 and TRBJ2-7, with D maybe TRBD1 (6 bases). The CDR3 has 13 residues. V was shortened by 5 bases and J by 2 bases, with 10 bases between the two germline ends. Germline V gene lookup returns CDR1 SGHAT and CDR2 FQDESV (reference sequence). The CDR3, as DNA: TGTGCCAGCAGCCCAGGACAGCCCTACGAGCAGTACTTC. Its translation is CASSPGQPYEQYF.

Written as DNA, the CDR3 is TGTGCCAGCAGCTTGGTCCCAGGGCTCTACGAGCAGTACTTC. Amino acids: CASSLVPGLYEQYF. The chain links TRBV5-4 to TRBJ2-7; D possibly corresponds to TRBD1 (5 bases). V was trimmed by 0 bases and J by 3 bases, leaving 10 bases between them. The CDR3 contains 14 residues. Germline V gene lookup returns CDR1 SGHNT and CDR2 YYREEE (reference sequence). Together with reference TRBV5-4 and TRBJ2-7, the CDR3 gives the full variable domain: ETGVTQSPTHLIKTRGQQVTLRCSSQSGHNTVSWYQQALGQGPQFIFQYYREEENGRGNFPPRFSGLQFPNYSSELNVNALELDDSALYLCASSLVPGLYEQYFGPGTRLTVT.

This chain connects TRBV4-3 to TRBJ1-3, with D unresolved. V lost 0 bases and J lost 0, with 9 bases in between. This CDR3 contains 16 residues. Germline V lookup: CDR1 LGHNA, CDR2 YSLEER. For the CDR3, the DNA is TGCGCCAGCAGCCAAGAGGCAGCGCACTCTGGAAACACCATATATTTT. The encoded protein is CASSQEAAHSGNTIYF.

The J gene is TRBJ2-2, the V gene TRBV27, with 10 bases matching TRBD2. Germline lookup yields CDR1 MNHEY and CDR2 SMNVEV (reference sequence). The length of the CDR3 is 15 residues. V lost 5 bases and J lost 5; bases outside the gene matches: 5. CDR3: CASSRSGGETGELFF. Here the CDR3 DNA reads TGTGCCAGCAGTAGGAGCGGGGGGGAGACCGGGGAGCTGTTTTTT.

The chain carries TRBV2 and TRBJ1-1; D perhaps matches TRBD1 (5 bases). This CDR3 spans 14 amino acids. Germline CDR1 and CDR2: SNHLY and FYNNEI. V was trimmed by 6 bases and J by 2 bases, leaving 13 bases between them. This CDR3 is CASSRVPGNTEAFF. The CDR3 DNA reads as TGTGCCAGCAGCAGGGTCCCCGGAAACACTGAAGCTTTCTTT.

As concerns this clone: A read error may produce the germline difference seen at one junction end. Other nucleotide sequences from this sample produce the same CDR3. The rearrangement joins TRBV6-6 to TRBJ2-2; D is possibly TRBD2 (7 bases). The CDR3 covers 15 residues. Germline CDR1 is MNHNY and CDR2 is SVGAGI (reference sequence). Here the CDR3 DNA reads TGTGCCAGCAGTGCGGCGGGGGCCAGCACCGGGGAGCTATTTTTT. Translating gives CASSAAGASTGELFF.

This clone was seen a few times. V and J are TRBV11-2 and TRBJ2-5; tentatively, D is TRBD2 (6 bases). This CDR3 contains 16 residues. Germline V gives CDR1 SGHAT, CDR2 FQNNGV. V was trimmed by 2 bases and J by 4 bases, leaving 17 bases between them. In DNA form, the CDR3 reads TGTGCCAGCAGCTTAACGATGGGCGGGGACGGAGAGACCCAGTACTTC. Translated, it gives CASSLTMGGDGETQYF.

The CDR3 coding sequence is TGCGCCAGCAGCCAAGCCGCCGGGACTAGCGGGAGCATTTGGGAGACCCAGTACTTC. This sequence encodes CASSQAAGTSGSIWETQYF. This chain uses TRBV4-1 with TRBJ2-5, with 14 bases matching TRBD2. J gave up 5 bases and V 1 base, and 12 bases lay outside the gene matches. This CDR3 region has 19 residues. Germline V gene data show CDR1 as MGHRA and CDR2 as YSYEKL.

For this clone: Without the conserved terminal phenylalanine or tryptophan, this CDR3 likely stems from a read error. The limits of the CDR3 on the DNA are not certain, so only TCRdb's listed CDR3 is given. The rearrangement uses TRBV7-9 and TRBJ1-4; TRBD1 reflects the table's D call only, with no check against the DNA. The germline V gene encodes CDR1 SEHNR and CDR2 FQNEAQ (reference sequence). A total of 12 residues make up the CDR3, ends included. The CDR3 reads CASSLGTVSLEV.

The chain joins TRBV7-9 to TRBJ1-2, with no clear D. The CDR3 extends over 15 amino acids. CDR1 and CDR2 from the germline V gene are SEHNR and FQNEAQ (reference sequence). V lost 4 bases to trimming and J lost 2 bases, with 14 bases between them. The CDR3 protein is CASSSSLSWNYGYTF. CDR3 DNA sequence: TGTGCCAGCAGCTCGTCCCTAAGCTGGAACTATGGCTACACCTTC. The full variable domain, completed using reference TRBV7-9 and TRBJ1-2, is DTGVSQNPRHKITKRGQNVTFRCDPISEHNRLYWYRQTLGQGPEFLTYFQNEAQLEKSRLLSDRFSAERPKGSFSTLEIQRTEQGDSAMYLCASSSSLSWNYGYTFGSGTRLTVV.

This rearrangement joins TRBV2 to TRBJ1-2; 9 positions agree with TRBD1. The CDR3 length is 15 residues. With 1 base clipped from V and 4 bases from J, the junction kept 4 bases outside the gene matches. The germline V gene encodes CDR1 SNHLY and CDR2 FYNNEI. CDR3 bases: TGTGCCAGCAGTGAAGGAACAGGGGGCATCTATGGCTACACCTTC. Translating gives CASSEGTGGIYGYTF.

The chain joins TRBV11-2 to TRBJ2-2; 8 bases map to TRBD2. The CDR3 runs to 14 residues. V trimming: 7 bases; J trimming: 0 bases; junction bases outside the gene matches: 1. Germline CDR1 SGHAT, CDR2 FQNNGV. This CDR3 is CASKGLANTGELFF. The CDR3 nucleotides read TGTGCCAGCAAGGGACTAGCGAACACCGGGGAGCTGTTTTTT.

This chain links TRBV12-5 with TRBJ2-5; 12 nucleotides line up with TRBD2. CDR3 size: 19 residues. With V trimmed by 1 base and J by 2 bases, 11 bases remained unmatched. CDR1 is LGHNT, CDR2 FRNRAP, per germline. The CDR3, as DNA: TGTGCTAGTGGTTTGGGTAAGAGACTAGCGGGAGACGGGCAAGAGACCCAGTACTTC. Translated, it gives CASGLGKRLAGDGQETQYF.

V usage is TRBV5-6 and J usage is TRBJ1-2; 10 bases align to TRBD1. The CDR3 extends over 16 amino acids. V was pared by 5 bases and J by 4 bases, with 11 bases of the junction left unmatched. Germline values: CDR1 SGHDT, CDR2 YYEEEE. The CDR3 sequence is CASSQRQGARAYGYTF. CDR3 sequence (DNA): TGTGCCAGCAGTCAGAGACAGGGGGCGCGAGCCTATGGCTACACCTTC.

The V and J genes are TRBV2 and TRBJ2-1; D is perhaps TRBD1 (5 bases). Germline lookup yields CDR1 SNHLY and CDR2 FYNNEI. With 5 bases removed from V and 2 bases from J, the gap between germline ends came to 7 bases. This CDR3 has 13 amino acids. The CDR3 DNA reads TGTGCCAGCAGTTCACAGGCCTACAATGAGCAGTTCTTC. Residues: CASSSQAYNEQFF.

The chain combines TRBV29-1 with TRBJ2-1; 10 nucleotides line up with TRBD2. Trimming at V came to 4 bases and at J to 0 bases, leaving 9 bases not matched to a gene. CDR3 length equals 17 residues. Germline-derived CDR1 and CDR2 are SQVTM and ANQGSEA. As DNA, the CDR3 is TGCAGCGTTGTCCCCCGGACTAGCGGAGGCTCCTACAATGAGCAGTTCTTC. It specifies CSVVPRTSGGSYNEQFF.

The rearrangement joins TRBV11-3 to TRBJ1-1, with 10 nucleotides matching TRBD1. Germline values: CDR1 SGHNT, CDR2 YENEEA. This CDR3 contains 16 residues. Trimming at V came to 0 bases and at J to 4 bases, leaving 5 bases not matched to a gene. CDR3 bases: TGTGCCAGCAGCTTAGATTCCGGGACAGGGGTCACTGAAGCTTTCTTT. Amino acids: CASSLDSGTGVTEAFF.

This chain uses TRBV5-6 with TRBJ1-4, with D possibly TRBD1 on 5 matching bases. CDR1 is SGHDT and CDR2 is YYEEEE in the germline V gene. This CDR3 spans 16 amino acids. Trimming cost V 0 bases and J 2 bases, with 11 bases left between them. The CDR3 here is CASSLEGRRTNEKLFF. CDR3 nucleotide sequence: TGTGCCAGCAGCTTGGAGGGGCGTCGGACTAATGAAAAACTGTTTTTT.

The rearrangement uses TRBV5-1 and TRBJ2-7, with 7 bases fitting TRBD1. Germline-derived CDR1 and CDR2 are SGHRS and YFSETQ. V was clipped by 7 bases and J by 0 bases; unmatched bases: 1. CDR3 length: 12 residues. CDR3 region: CASRQGSYEQYF. Here the CDR3 DNA reads TGCGCCAGCCGACAGGGCTCCTACGAGCAGTACTTC.

This chain uses TRBV2 with TRBJ1-6, with D perhaps TRBD1 (6 bases). The CDR3 sequence is 14 residues long. V shed 8 bases and J shed 7 bases, with 15 bases lying between them. Germline assignment: CDR1 SNHLY and CDR2 FYNNEI. DNA of the CDR3: TGTGCCAGCCACCCGACAGGTTTCAATTCACCCCTCCACTTT. The encoded protein is CASHPTGFNSPLHF. Variable domain in full (rest from reference TRBV2 and TRBJ1-6): EPEVTQTPSHQVTQMGQEVILRCVPISNHLYFYWYRQILGQKVEFLVSFYNNEISEKSEIFDDQFSVERPDGSNFTLKIRSTKLEDSAMYFCASHPTGFNSPLHFGNGTRLTVT.

The J gene is TRBJ1-2, the V gene TRBV2; 9 nucleotides match TRBD1. Germline CDR1 is SNHLY and CDR2 is FYNNEI. The CDR3 totals 13 residues. V was pared by 6 bases and J by 5 bases, with 4 bases of the junction left unmatched. The CDR3 sequence: CASSAGTGYGYTF. For the CDR3, the DNA is TGTGCCAGCAGCGCCGGGACAGGGTATGGCTACACCTTC.

The chain carries TRBV5-1 and TRBJ1-2, with 9 bases lining up with TRBD1. The CDR3 is 15 residues long. V shed 4 bases, J shed 10 bases, and the junction held 14 bases outside the gene matches. Germline CDR1 SGHRS, CDR2 YFSETQ. The DNA of the CDR3 is TGCGCCAGCAGCCGAGACTCCGGGACAGGGACAATCTACACCTTC. Translation: CASSRDSGTGTIYTF.

The chain links TRBV2 to TRBJ2-2; TRBD2 matches at 7 bases. The CDR3 has 14 residues. V dropped 11 bases and J dropped 0; count of bases not matched to a gene: 6. The V gene's germline CDR1 is SNHLY and CDR2 FYNNEI. The CDR3 loop is CASRGGANTGELFF. Written as DNA, the CDR3 is TGTGCCTCACGGGGAGGGGCGAACACCGGGGAGCTGTTTTTT.

The chain combines TRBV4-2 with TRBJ1-1, with a tentative D call TRBD1 (5 bases). Trimming took off 0 bases at V and 1 base at J, with 9 bases between the two ends. Germline V CDR1 and CDR2: LGHNA, YNFKEQ. The CDR3 has 15 amino acids. This chain's CDR3 is CASSQDGAENTEAFF. CDR3 in DNA: TGTGCCAGCAGCCAAGATGGGGCAGAGAACACTGAAGCTTTCTTT.

The gene calls are TRBV30 and TRBJ1-3; D call uncertain. CDR1 is GTSNPN, CDR2 SVGIG, per germline (reference sequence). Trimming removed 3 bases at V and 3 bases at J, with 6 bases between. This CDR3 is built from 12 residues. The CDR3 protein is CAWSVGGNTIYF. As DNA, the CDR3 is TGTGCCTGGAGCGTCGGTGGAAACACCATATATTTT.

This clone showed up just a few times. The chain joins TRBV5-1 to TRBJ2-5, with D perhaps matching TRBD1 (6 bases). Germline CDR1 is SGHRS and CDR2 is YFSETQ. Trimming took off 1 base at V and 2 bases at J, with 12 bases between the two ends. This CDR3 region has 15 residues. CDR3 DNA: TGCGCCAGCAGCTTGATCTGGGGGCCACAAGAGACCCAGTACTTC. As protein: CASSLIWGPQETQYF.

The chain joins TRBV12-5 to TRBJ2-7, with no clear D. Trimming left V 6 bases short and J 2 bases short, with 5 bases between. The germline V gene has CDR1 LGHNT and CDR2 FRNRAP. This CDR3 is built from 11 residues. CDR3 protein: CASGPAYEQYF. In DNA, the CDR3 is TGTGCTAGTGGCCCTGCCTACGAGCAGTACTTC.

This rearrangement joins TRBV5-1 to TRBJ2-7; TRBD1 might be the D (6 bases). The V and J ends lost 4 bases and 3 bases respectively, with 17 bases between them. The CDR3 runs 15 residues. Germline values: CDR1 SGHRS, CDR2 YFSETQ. The CDR3 reads CASSPQGSDLYEQYF. The CDR3 DNA follows: TGCGCCAGCAGCCCACAGGGCTCCGATCTCTACGAGCAGTACTTC. Using reference TRBV5-1 and TRBJ2-7 for the parts outside the CDR3, the full variable domain is KAGVTQTPRYLIKTRGQQVTLSCSPISGHRSVSWYQQTPGQGLQFLFEYFSETQRNKGNFPGRFSGRQFSNSRSEMNVSTLELGDSALYLCASSPQGSDLYEQYFGPGTRLTVT.

The chain has TRBV12-5 and TRBJ1-1; D is undetermined. There are 14 residues in the CDR3. Germline lookup yields CDR1 LGHNT and CDR2 FRNRAP. Between the trimmed V and J ends, which lost 0 bases and 4 bases, there was a span of 9 bases. The DNA for the CDR3 is TGTGCTAGTGGTTTGGTTGGGAGAGTCACTGAAGCTTTCTTT. This gives the protein CASGLVGRVTEAFF.